This T cell receptor beta chain was captured by sequencing in a study of cytomegalovirus exposure and HLA in healthy donors. The study ran its PCR with 60 Vbeta and 13 Jbeta primers. Profiled with immunoSEQ multiplex PCR; TCRdb holds only in-frame clones, not every one. Altogether about 78,000 clones are present, about 60% being singletons, with the ten largest covering around 6%. A note on this clone: Its specificity is not known.

V lost 1 base and J lost 0, with 10 bases in between. CDR1 is SGHNT and CDR2 is YENEEA in the germline V gene. CDR3 length equals 16 residues. Study-wide results and caveats: Most likely, a cluster of highly shared sequence variants arose as a sequencing artifact. Earlier results showed most TCR beta V segments being productive about 87% or about 30% of the time.

This receptor was obtained from a man aged 25 to 40 in good health and CMV-seropositive. The sequenced sample consisted of PBMCs. The chain carries TRBV11-3 and TRBJ2-1, with a possible D match to TRBD2 (5 bases). The CDR3 DNA is TGTGCCAGCAGCTTAGTACCGGGGAGCTCCTACAATGAGCAGTTCTTC. Protein product: CASSLVPGSSYNEQFF.